These 10 T cell receptor beta chains were sequenced from one sample in a study of blood T cell repertoires in COVID-19. Profiled with immunoSEQ multiplex PCR; TCRdb holds only in-frame clones, not every one. The sample records fewer than 200,000 clones, less than 80% being singletons. Specimen: PBMCs or T cells enriched from blood (not recorded which). All receptors derive from a woman in her 70s in a cohort exposed to, infected with or recovered from COVID-19 (not recorded which).

The sample holds a few counts of this clone. The V and J genes are TRBV5-5 and TRBJ2-2; 7 nucleotides match TRBD2. The V gene end was trimmed by 4 bases and the J gene end by 5 bases; junction bases not matched to a gene: 5. The CDR3 consists of 14 residues. Germline CDR1 is SGHKS and CDR2 is YYEKEE (reference sequence). CDR3 residues: CASSTWGGTGELFF. The CDR3 DNA reads TGTGCCAGCAGCACCTGGGGGGGTACCGGGGAGCTGTTTTTT.

The V and J genes are TRBV5-4 and TRBJ2-5, with D possibly matching TRBD2 (6 bases). Trimming pared 3 bases from V and 4 bases from J, leaving 10 bases between. The germline gives CDR1 SGHNT, CDR2 YYREEE (reference sequence). The CDR3 runs to 13 residues. In DNA form, the CDR3 reads TGTGCCAGCAGCTCCAGACTAGTAGAGACCCAGTACTTC. Protein sequence: CASSSRLVETQYF.

This chain connects TRBV18 to TRBJ2-7, with TRBD2 matching over 8 bases. V was pared by 1 base and J by 5 bases, with 7 bases of the junction left unmatched. This CDR3 has 15 residues. From germline, CDR1 is KGHSH and CDR2 LQKENI. The CDR3 sequence: CASSPQTGRANEQYF. In DNA, the CDR3 is TGTGCCAGCTCACCACAGACCGGGAGGGCGAACGAGCAGTACTTC.

A word on this clone: Additional DNA sequences in this sample encode the identical CDR3. The chain carries TRBV7-3 and TRBJ1-2, with D maybe TRBD1 (6 bases). Germline V gene sequence: CDR1 SGHTA, CDR2 FQGTGA. CDR3 length equals 13 residues. V gave up 5 bases and J gave up 2 bases, with 9 bases separating them. As DNA, the CDR3 is TGTGCCAGCAGCCCCGGACAGAACTATGGCTACACCTTC. It encodes CASSPGQNYGYTF.

The chain joins TRBV29-1 to TRBJ2-5, with TRBD1 as a possible D gene (5 bases). This CDR3 has 13 amino acids. The germline gives CDR1 SQVTM, CDR2 ANQGSEA. V dropped 6 bases and J dropped 7 bases, with 18 bases sitting between them. CDR3 DNA sequence: TGCAGCGTGAGATTGACCCCTCAGGGGACCCAGTACTTC. This translates into CSVRLTPQGTQYF.

CDR3 in DNA: TGTGCCAGCTCACCGTTCCAGGCAACGAACACTGAAGCTTTCTTT. Translation: CASSPFQATNTEAFF. The rearrangement uses TRBV18 and TRBJ1-1; the D is unclear. Per the germline V gene, CDR1 is KGHSH and CDR2 is LQKENI. The V and J ends lost 3 bases and 1 base respectively, with 12 bases between them. This CDR3 contains 15 residues.

The chain has TRBV5-8 and TRBJ2-1, with D perhaps TRBD2 (6 bases). The V and J ends lost 0 bases and 7 bases respectively, with 14 bases between them. CDR1 and CDR2 from the germline V gene are SGHTS and YDEGEE. CDR3 length: 15 residues. This chain's CDR3 is CASSLVSGGINEQFF. In DNA, the CDR3 is TGTGCCAGCAGCTTGGTTTCGGGCGGGATTAATGAGCAGTTCTTC.

The genes are TRBV28 and TRBJ2-7; TRBD1 aligns across 9 bases. Germline CDR1 MDHEN, CDR2 SYDVKM. The CDR3 spans 16 residues. Trimming removed 3 bases from V and 4 bases from J; junction bases left unmatched: 10. CDR3 DNA: TGTGCCAGCAGTTTCCAGACAGGGGGACCAACATACGAGCAGTACTTC. Protein sequence: CASSFQTGGPTYEQYF.

The rearrangement joins TRBV7-8 to TRBJ1-1; D remains ambiguous. The CDR3 sequence is 13 residues long. V shed 5 bases and J shed 3 bases, with 10 bases lying between them. Per the germline V gene, CDR1 is SGHVS and CDR2 is FQNEAQ. CDR3 amino acids: CASSPWAHTEAFF. CDR3 bases: TGTGCCAGCAGCCCATGGGCCCACACTGAAGCTTTCTTT.

The DNA for the CDR3 is TGTGCCAGCTCCCTTAGGACAGTCTTTTACGAGCAGTACTTC. Its translation: CASSLRTVFYEQYF. The chain combines TRBV6-5 with TRBJ2-7, with D possibly TRBD1 on 6 matching bases. Germline lookup yields CDR1 MNHEY and CDR2 SVGAGI. The V gene lost 8 bases and the J gene lost 4 bases, with 18 bases spanning the gap. CDR3 length: 14 amino acids.